What follows is one T cell receptor beta chain and its context. Its target is unknown. RNA served as the template for amplifying TCR beta CDR3 regions. The authors performed first-round RT-PCR with HTBI primers and then a second-round multiplex PCR. TCRdb recomputed calls from the multiplex PCR reads with MiXCR, one row per CDR3 protein. The data contain 30,000 to 50,000 distinct CDR3 sequences, approximately 50% of them seen just once; the ten biggest clones take up about 25%. Fresh peripheral blood (over 9.5 ml) yielded the PBMCs. The sample comes from a study of Graves' ophthalmopathy and Graves' hyperthyroidism. General study points: A 13-signature model separated ophthalmopathy from stable hyperthyroidism, 85% to 90% sensitivity, approximately 84% specificity.

Sequencing was carried out using peripheral blood. The clonotype originates from an adult woman with stable Graves' hyperthyroidism.

CDR3 residues: CASGLAGHEQYF. Written as DNA, the CDR3 is TGTGCCAGCGGACTAGCGGGACACGAGCAGTACTTC. The chain has TRBV7-2 and TRBJ2-7, with TRBD2 identical over 12 bases. Trimming at V came to 8 bases and at J to 5 bases, leaving 1 base not matched to a gene. The CDR3 covers 12 residues. Germline CDR1 reads SGHTA; CDR2 reads FQGNSA.